This T cell receptor beta chain comes out of a study of T cell responses to AZD1222 COVID-19 vaccine. Findings of the study overall: CD4 TCRs associated with vaccination spanned spike, dominating at 160-218 and 743-854. After the peak T cell response, and only then, were repertoires sampled. Clonal diversity was possibly underestimated, and the donors were mostly white British, with more females.

This CDR3 has 12 residues. Germline V lookup: CDR1 MNHEY, CDR2 SVGAGI. Sequencing used immunoSEQ multiplex PCR; TCRdb keeps in-frame clones, though not all of them. The data show around 170,000 clones, with 80% to 95% seen just once and around 4% held by the top ten. For this clone: Its antigen is undetermined. Germline is not matched at one junction end, which may reflect a read error.

This chain uses TRBV6-5 with TRBJ2-1, with no clear D. This TCR came from an adult in good health. The source was peripheral blood, collected on day 0 of AZD1222 vaccination. CDR3: CASSFNLDEQFF. The CDR3, as DNA: TGTGCCAGTAGTTTTAATCTGGATGAGCAGTTCTTC.